The 8 T cell receptor beta chains listed next were all sequenced from one sample in a study of blood T cell repertoires in COVID-19. The assay was immunoSEQ multiplex PCR, and TCRdb's table has in-frame clones only and misses some. Among about 210,000 clones listed, about 83% were seen once. Sequencing used peripheral blood. These receptor sequences come from a woman aged 45 to 65 with active or convalescent COVID-19.

V and J are TRBV19 and TRBJ2-7; D is possibly TRBD2 (6 bases). Trimming removed 10 bases from V and 2 bases from J, with 21 bases in between. CDR3 length: 15 amino acids. Germline CDR1 reads LNHDA; CDR2 reads SQIVND (reference sequence). The CDR3 loop reads CATSPVGRDPYEQYF. The DNA of the CDR3 is TGTGCCACCTCCCCCGTGGGGCGGGATCCCTACGAGCAGTACTTC.

The V gene is TRBV5-6, the J gene TRBJ1-5; D ambiguous. The CDR3 covers 13 residues. Deletions cut 3 bases from V and 5 bases from J, with 9 bases between. Germline V gives CDR1 SGHDT, CDR2 YYEEEE. CDR3 sequence (DNA): TGTGCCAGCAGCTCAGATAACGATCAGCCCCAGCATTTT. This encodes CASSSDNDQPQHF.

This rearrangement joins TRBV6-5 to TRBJ1-2; unclear D gene. The CDR3 has 14 amino acids. Germline CDR1 and CDR2: MNHEY and SVGAGI. V lost 0 bases and J 4 bases, leaving 9 bases between the germline ends. CDR3 sequence: CASSYSSRPYGYTF. The CDR3 DNA is TGTGCCAGCAGTTACTCGAGCAGGCCCTATGGCTACACCTTC.

The chain employs TRBV27 and TRBJ2-3; possibly TRBD1 for D (6 bases). V dropped 0 bases and J dropped 4 bases, with 17 bases sitting between them. This CDR3 has 17 residues. Germline V CDR1 and CDR2: MNHEY, SMNVEV (reference sequence). The CDR3 region has the DNA TGTGCCAGCAGTTTATCGAGACAGGCGGGCGTGCCAGATACGCAGTATTTT. Translating it yields CASSLSRQAGVPDTQYF.

The chain has TRBV4-1 and TRBJ1-5; D is unresolved. CDR3 length: 16 amino acids. Germline loops: CDR1 MGHRA, CDR2 YSYEKL. Trimming stripped 1 base from V and 3 bases from J, with 13 bases between. The DNA of the CDR3 is TGCGCCAGCAGCCAAGCACCTAGCTTCCCCAATCAGCCCCAGCATTTT. Residues: CASSQAPSFPNQPQHF.

The chain recombines TRBV27 with TRBJ1-6; 8 bases match TRBD1. This CDR3 has 15 residues. Trimming removed 1 base from V and 9 bases from J; junction bases left unmatched: 5. The V gene's germline CDR1 is MNHEY and CDR2 SMNVEV (reference sequence). The CDR3 loop is CASSLWGQVPSPLHF. For the CDR3, the DNA is TGTGCCAGCAGTTTATGGGGACAGGTTCCTTCACCCCTCCACTTT.

V usage is TRBV6-1 and J usage is TRBJ2-1; TRBD2 matches 9 bases. CDR1 MNHNS and CDR2 SASEGT come from the germline V gene. Trimming took 4 bases from V and 6 from J; bases not matched to a gene: 13. This CDR3 region has 17 residues. CDR3 bases: TGTGCCAGCAGTGCGCCCGGGCGGCTAGCGGGGCGCAATGAGCAGTTCTTC. It yields the protein CASSAPGRLAGRNEQFF.

The rearrangement joins TRBV18 to TRBJ1-3; TRBD1 matches at 7 bases. The germline V gene has CDR1 KGHSH and CDR2 LQKENI. V gave up 1 base and J gave up 14 bases; unmatched junction bases: 5. The CDR3 spans 12 residues. The CDR3 sequence is CASSPRRDSVYF. The CDR3 region has the DNA TGTGCCAGCTCACCACGCCGGGACAGTGTATATTTT.